These T cell receptor beta chains were read from a single sample in a study of T cell changes during pregnancy in multiple sclerosis. Measured with immunoSEQ multiplex PCR; TCRdb has only the in-frame clones, and not every one. The table lists roughly 100,000 clones, around 93% of them singletons, with 1.5% to 2% in the top ten. The sequences come from peripheral blood, collected after pregnancy. Source of these receptors: a female donor with multiple sclerosis, enrolled in a pregnancy study. Each CDR3 is given with its conserved first and last residue. Each record gives: D gene, CDR3 length, J gene, V gene, clone size, CDR3 protein, CDR3 DNA. D genes are given only for firm matches. The size of a clone is reported for some rows only, either as once, few or many, or as a class for expanded clones.

D gene: TRBD1; CDR3 length: 15; J gene: TRBJ2-2; V gene: TRBV7-8; clone size: once; CDR3 protein: CASSRQGANTGELFF; CDR3 DNA: TGTGCCAGCAGCCGACAGGGGGCGAACACCGGGGAGCTGTTTTTT
D gene: .; CDR3 length: 15; J gene: TRBJ2-7; V gene: TRBV6-1; clone size: .; CDR3 protein: CASSGRGIPSYEQYF; CDR3 DNA: TGTGCCAGCAGTGGCCGGGGGATCCCGTCCTACGAGCAGTACTTC
D gene: .; CDR3 length: 15; J gene: TRBJ2-7; V gene: TRBV7-6; clone size: .; CDR3 protein: CASSLDRDRTYEQYF; CDR3 DNA: TGTGCCAGCAGCTTAGACCGGGATCGGACCTACGAGCAGTACTTC
D gene: .; CDR3 length: 13; J gene: TRBJ2-7; V gene: TRBV2; clone size: .; CDR3 protein: CASNGGPGYEQYF; CDR3 DNA: TGTGCCAGCAACGGGGGGCCTGGGTACGAGCAGTACTTC
D gene: TRBD2; CDR3 length: 13; J gene: TRBJ2-1; V gene: TRBV30; clone size: .; CDR3 protein: CAWSGLANNEQFF; CDR3 DNA: TGTGCCTGGAGTGGACTAGCGAACAATGAGCAGTTCTTC
D gene: TRBD1; CDR3 length: 15; J gene: TRBJ1-1; V gene: TRBV6-5; clone size: .; CDR3 protein: CASTFGRTGVTEAFF; CDR3 DNA: TGTGCCAGCACCTTCGGTAGGACAGGTGTGACTGAAGCTTTCTTT
D gene: .; CDR3 length: 14; J gene: TRBJ1-3; V gene: TRBV2; clone size: .; CDR3 protein: CASSTPFSGNTIYF; CDR3 DNA: TGTGCCAGCTCTACCCCCTTCTCTGGAAACACCATATATTTT
D gene: TRBD2; CDR3 length: 15; J gene: TRBJ2-5; V gene: TRBV18; clone size: .; CDR3 protein: CASSPPTSGEETQYF; CDR3 DNA: TGTGCCAGCTCACCACCTACTAGCGGGGAGGAGACCCAGTACTTC
D gene: .; CDR3 length: 13; J gene: TRBJ1-1; V gene: TRBV19; clone size: .; CDR3 protein: CASSIQGNTEAFF; CDR3 DNA: TGTGCCAGTAGTATACAGGGAAACACTGAAGCTTTCTTT
D gene: .; CDR3 length: 14; J gene: TRBJ1-6; V gene: TRBV19; clone size: few; CDR3 protein: CASSFMTSGSPLHF; CDR3 DNA: TGTGCCAGTAGTTTCATGACAAGCGGTTCACCCCTCCACTTT
D gene: .; CDR3 length: 14; J gene: TRBJ2-2; V gene: TRBV19; clone size: .; CDR3 protein: CASSLQAGPGELFF; CDR3 DNA: TGTGCCAGTAGCCTCCAGGCCGGTCCCGGGGAGCTGTTTTTT
D gene: .; CDR3 length: 16; J gene: TRBJ2-1; V gene: TRBV5-4; clone size: .; CDR3 protein: CASSFRALQSSDEQFF; CDR3 DNA: TGTGCCAGCAGCTTTCGGGCCCTACAGAGTAGCGACGAGCAGTTCTTC
D gene: TRBD2; CDR3 length: 13; J gene: TRBJ2-1; V gene: TRBV2; clone size: .; CDR3 protein: CASSTSGGLEQFF; CDR3 DNA: TGTGCCAGCAGTACTAGCGGGGGGCTTGAGCAGTTCTTC
D gene: .; CDR3 length: 14; J gene: TRBJ1-1; V gene: TRBV5-6; clone size: .; CDR3 protein: CASSLGAMNTEAFF; CDR3 DNA: TGTGCCAGCAGCTTGGGGGCTATGAACACTGAAGCTTTCTTT
D gene: .; CDR3 length: 16; J gene: TRBJ2-5; V gene: TRBV30; clone size: .; CDR3 protein: CAWSVGGSNGGETQYF; CDR3 DNA: TGTGCCTGGAGTGTTGGGGGGAGCAATGGAGGGGAGACCCAGTACTTC
D gene: TRBD1; CDR3 length: 15; J gene: TRBJ1-1; V gene: TRBV5-1; clone size: .; CDR3 protein: CASSATGTVNTEAFF; CDR3 DNA: TGCGCCAGCAGCGCAACCGGGACAGTGAACACTGAAGCTTTCTTT
D gene: .; CDR3 length: 16; J gene: TRBJ2-2; V gene: TRBV5-6; clone size: .; CDR3 protein: CASSSRYLMNTGELFF; CDR3 DNA: TGTGCCAGCAGCAGCAGGTACTTAATGAACACCGGGGAGCTGTTTTTT
D gene: .; CDR3 length: 14; J gene: TRBJ1-4; V gene: TRBV7-9; clone size: .; CDR3 protein: CASSSPGGNEKLFF; CDR3 DNA: TGTGCCAGCAGCAGTCCGGGAGGTAATGAAAAACTGTTTTTT
D gene: TRBD1; CDR3 length: 14; J gene: TRBJ1-1; V gene: TRBV10-2; clone size: .; CDR3 protein: CASLDRGLNTEAFF; CDR3 DNA: TGCGCCAGCCTGGACAGGGGGCTGAACACTGAAGCTTTCTTT
D gene: .; CDR3 length: 14; J gene: TRBJ1-5; V gene: TRBV18; clone size: .; CDR3 protein: CASSRSGASQPQHF; CDR3 DNA: TGTGCCAGCTCACGTAGCGGAGCGAGCCAGCCCCAGCATTTT
D gene: .; CDR3 length: 14; J gene: TRBJ2-2; V gene: TRBV2; clone size: few; CDR3 protein: CASADRGGSGELFF; CDR3 DNA: TGTGCCAGCGCCGACAGGGGCGGGAGCGGGGAGCTGTTTTTT
D gene: .; CDR3 length: 17; J gene: TRBJ2-1; V gene: TRBV18; clone size: .; CDR3 protein: CASSPRRSPGSDNEQFF; CDR3 DNA: TGTGCCAGCTCACCCCGAAGAAGCCCAGGGTCGGACAATGAGCAGTTCTTC
D gene: TRBD2; CDR3 length: 14; J gene: TRBJ2-1; V gene: TRBV29-1; clone size: .; CDR3 protein: CSARAGTSMNEQFF; CDR3 DNA: TGCAGCGCCAGAGCCGGGACTAGCATGAATGAGCAGTTCTTC
D gene: .; CDR3 length: 16; J gene: TRBJ1-5; V gene: TRBV5-5; clone size: .; CDR3 protein: CASSSQGYPSNQPQHF; CDR3 DNA: TGTGCCAGCAGTTCTCAGGGTTATCCTAGCAATCAGCCCCAGCATTTT
D gene: TRBD2; CDR3 length: 17; J gene: TRBJ2-3; V gene: TRBV2; clone size: .; CDR3 protein: CASSAGAGGLVTDTQYF; CDR3 DNA: TGTGCCAGCAGTGCAGGTGCGGGGGGGCTTGTCACAGATACGCAGTATTTT
D gene: TRBD2; CDR3 length: 15; J gene: TRBJ2-1; V gene: TRBV28; clone size: .; CDR3 protein: CASSSSGLAGNEQFF; CDR3 DNA: TGTGCCAGCAGCTCTTCTGGACTAGCGGGCAATGAGCAGTTCTTC
D gene: .; CDR3 length: 12; J gene: TRBJ1-5; V gene: TRBV7-2; clone size: .; CDR3 protein: CASSLVGQPQHF; CDR3 DNA: TGTGCCAGCAGCTTAGTTGGCCAGCCCCAGCATTTT